Presented here are 28 T cell receptor beta chains from one specimen sequenced in a study of CD8+ T cells in alopecia areata. Treatment reported: oral pan-JAK inhibitor, 5-10 mg twice daily. Reverse transcription of extracted RNA yielded cDNA, which provided the sequencing template. Generated by immunoSEQ multiplex PCR, the TCRdb table keeps only in-frame clones and is missing some. The data show approximately 100,000 clones, about three fifths seen once. The sample in question was CD8+ T cells sorted from blood, obtained between weeks 55 and 65, from a patient treated with tofacitinib. Every receptor here comes from a human donor with alopecia areata.

V gene TRBV30 combines with J gene TRBJ2-3, with a weak D call TRBD1 (5 bases). V lost 3 bases and J 2 bases, leaving 15 bases between the germline ends. The CDR3 is 15 residues long. Germline CDR1 GTSNPN, CDR2 SVGIG (reference sequence). The CDR3: CAWSAPTDFTDTQYF. The DNA of the CDR3 is TGTGCCTGGAGCGCCCCGACAGATTTCACAGATACGCAGTATTTT.

The gene calls are TRBV30 and TRBJ1-5, with D possibly TRBD1 on 5 matching bases. The CDR3 extends over 15 amino acids. Per germline, CDR1 GTSNPN and CDR2 SVGIG (reference sequence). Trimming removed 3 bases from V and 3 bases from J, with 15 bases in between. Written as DNA, the CDR3 is TGTGCCTGGAGCCCTGGGACGGCTAACAATCAGCCCCAGCATTTT. It encodes CAWSPGTANNQPQHF. Filled out from reference TRBV30 and TRBJ1-5, the complete variable domain reads SQTIHQWPATLVQPVGSPLSLECTVEGTSNPNLYWYRQAAGRGLQLLFYSVGIGQISSEVPQNLSASRPQDRQFILSSKKLLLSDSGFYLCAWSPGTANNQPQHFGDGTRLSIL.

The table lists this clone with a few counts. The CDR3 spells CAWTVERGTTDTQYF. The CDR3 DNA reads as TGTGCCTGGACCGTAGAGCGGGGGACCACAGATACGCAGTATTTT. V and J are TRBV30 and TRBJ2-3; 8 nucleotides match TRBD2. V gave up 4 bases and J gave up 2 bases; unmatched junction bases: 8. This CDR3 contains 15 residues. CDR1 is GTSNPN and CDR2 is SVGIG in the germline V gene (reference sequence).

This chain joins TRBV13 and TRBJ1-5; TRBD1 agrees at 8 bases. The CDR3 is 14 amino acids. The V gene end was trimmed by 3 bases and the J gene end by 6 bases; junction bases not matched to a gene: 4. Germline CDR1 is PRHDT and CDR2 is FYEKMQ (reference sequence). CDR3: CASSFGRGRQPQHF. The CDR3 DNA follows: TGTGCCAGCAGCTTCGGCAGGGGGCGTCAGCCCCAGCATTTT.

The V gene is TRBV30, the J gene TRBJ2-3; D gene unclear. The CDR3 totals 15 residues. Germline CDR1 is GTSNPN and CDR2 is SVGIG (reference sequence). V lost 3 bases to trimming and J lost 1 base, with 14 bases between them. In nucleotides, the CDR3 is TGTGCCTGGAGCCCAACTCCCGGTGGCACAGATACGCAGTATTTT. Its protein is CAWSPTPGGTDTQYF.

This clone turned up a few times. The V call is TRBV4-1, the J call TRBJ2-1; TRBD2 aligns across 10 bases. The length of the CDR3 is 17 residues. The germline V gene has CDR1 MGHRA and CDR2 YSYEKL. The junction had 8 bases not matched to a gene; V was cut back by 0 bases and J by 6 bases. The DNA of the CDR3 is TGCGCCAGCAGCCAAGATAGGAGCGGGGGGGCGTTCAATGAGCAGTTCTTC. Translated, it gives CASSQDRSGGAFNEQFF.

This chain joins TRBV12-5 and TRBJ1-2; TRBD1 agrees at 7 bases. The germline V gene has CDR1 LGHNT and CDR2 FRNRAP. This CDR3 has 13 residues. The ends lost 7 bases at V and 8 bases at J; junction bases unmatched: 10. For the CDR3, the DNA is TGTGCTAGTGCCATAGGGACAGCTAGCGGCTACACCTTC. This gives the protein CASAIGTASGYTF.

The V gene is TRBV10-3, the J gene TRBJ2-5; D is unresolved. V lost 4 bases to trimming and J lost 1 base, with 10 bases between them. Germline V gene data show CDR1 as ENHRY and CDR2 as SYGVKD. The CDR3 consists of 14 residues. The CDR3, as DNA: TGTGCCATCAGTGGGACCGGCGCCCAAGAGACCCAGTACTTC. As protein: CAISGTGAQETQYF.

CDR3 sequence: CASSPRAGSTYEQYF. The CDR3 nucleotides are TGCGCCAGCAGCCCGCGGGCAGGGTCCACCTACGAGCAGTACTTC. V gene TRBV4-1 combines with J gene TRBJ2-7; D may match TRBD1 or TRBD2 (5 bases each). Germline-derived CDR1 and CDR2 are MGHRA and YSYEKL. V gave up 4 bases and J gave up 2 bases, with 15 bases separating them. The CDR3 sequence is 15 residues long.

The chain couples TRBV5-6 to TRBJ2-3; no reliable D call. The CDR3 length is 12 residues. The V end was cut by 3 bases, the J end by 6 bases, with 8 bases between. Per the germline V gene, CDR1 is SGHDT and CDR2 is YYEEEE. CDR3 in amino acids: CASSSYRDTQYF. The CDR3 nucleotides read TGTGCCAGCAGCTCATATAGGGATACGCAGTATTTT.

This clone was counted between two and nine times. This chain uses TRBV4-1 with TRBJ2-3; the D gene could be TRBD1 or TRBD2 (6 bases each). CDR3 length equals 17 residues. CDR1 is MGHRA, CDR2 YSYEKL, per germline. V was cut by 2 bases and J by 5 bases, with 20 bases left in between. In nucleotides, the CDR3 is TGCGCCAGCAGCCAAAGGGACTGGGCGGAGGGGGGAGATACGCAGTATTTT. This gives the protein CASSQRDWAEGGDTQYF.

As for this clone: The same CDR3 also results from other DNA sequences found in this sample. The V and J genes are TRBV4-1 and TRBJ2-3; D unclear. The germline V gene encodes CDR1 MGHRA and CDR2 YSYEKL. Trimming took 1 base from V and 2 from J, leaving 4 bases between them. CDR3 length: 13 residues. CDR3 region: CASSQAVTDTQYF. Written as DNA, the CDR3 is TGCGCCAGCAGCCAAGCCGTCACAGATACGCAGTATTTT.

This chain links TRBV4-1 with TRBJ1-5; D gene ambiguous. Germline CDR1 and CDR2: MGHRA and YSYEKL. V shed 0 bases and J shed 4 bases, with 22 bases lying between them. The CDR3 has 19 amino acids. The DNA of the CDR3 is TGCGCCAGCAGCCAAGAAGACCCCACGTCGGTCGGATATAATCAGCCCCAGCATTTT. It is translated as CASSQEDPTSVGYNQPQHF.

This chain links TRBV4-1 with TRBJ2-3; 11 positions agree with TRBD2. Germline trimming cut 4 bases from V and 0 bases from J; bases unmatched to any gene: 0. There are 15 residues in the CDR3. Germline CDR1 reads MGHRA; CDR2 reads YSYEKL. This CDR3 is CASSRTSGSTDTQYF. The CDR3 region has the DNA TGCGCCAGCAGCCGGACTAGCGGGAGCACAGATACGCAGTATTTT.

A word on this clone: This CDR3 is also generated by other DNA sequences in the sample. The V gene is TRBV5-1, the J gene TRBJ2-7; no firm D call. The CDR3 runs to 13 residues. The V end lost 0 bases, the J end lost 2 bases, and 6 bases lay between the germline ends. In germline, CDR1 is SGHRS, CDR2 YFSETQ. The CDR3 sequence: CASSLDRAYEQYF. The CDR3 region has the DNA TGCGCCAGCAGCTTGGACAGAGCCTACGAGCAGTACTTC.

The chain has TRBV30 and TRBJ1-1, with TRBD1 as a possible D gene (6 bases). CDR3 length: 13 amino acids. Germline lookup yields CDR1 GTSNPN and CDR2 SVGIG (reference sequence). V was pared by 3 bases and J by 4 bases, with 12 bases between. The CDR3 DNA follows: TGTGCCTGGAGGTACAGGGATGGCACTGAAGCTTTCTTT. This codes for CAWRYRDGTEAFF.

This clone has a handful of counts. The V call is TRBV29-1, the J call TRBJ2-5, with D possibly TRBD1 on 6 matching bases. The length of the CDR3 is 13 residues. CDR1 is SQVTM and CDR2 is ANQGSEA in the germline V gene. The V end lost 6 bases, the J end lost 3 bases, and 14 bases lay between the germline ends. CDR3 amino acids: CSVPPGQEETQYF. The CDR3 DNA is TGCAGCGTCCCCCCGGGACAAGAAGAGACCCAGTACTTC.

The sample holds a few counts of this clone. The rearrangement joins TRBV7-9 to TRBJ2-3, with 11 bases aligning to TRBD2. V was clipped by 5 bases and J by 5 bases; unmatched bases: 9. Per germline, CDR1 SEHNR and CDR2 FQNEAQ (reference sequence). The CDR3 is made up of 16 amino acids. CDR3 protein: CASSGQTSGARDTQYF. The CDR3 coding sequence is TGTGCCAGCAGCGGCCAGACTAGCGGGGCGAGAGATACGCAGTATTTT.

The chain is built from TRBV7-9 and TRBJ2-1, with TRBD2 identical over 11 bases. The CDR3 contains 13 residues. The trim removed 8 bases at V and 6 bases at J, leaving 3 bases unmatched. The germline CDR1 and CDR2 sequences are SEHNR and FQNEAQ (reference sequence). CDR3 residues: CASDSGGANEQFF. CDR3 nucleotides: TGTGCCAGCGATAGCGGGGGGGCCAATGAGCAGTTCTTC.

This chain connects TRBV2 to TRBJ1-6; D uncertain. The V and J ends lost 4 bases and 9 bases respectively, with 10 bases between them. CDR1 SNHLY and CDR2 FYNNEI come from the germline V gene. The CDR3 extends over 13 amino acids. The CDR3 DNA is TGTGCCAGCAGTGTGCGGGTTGGTTCACCCCTCCACTTT. Translating gives CASSVRVGSPLHF.

This clone was seen more than once but under ten times. This chain's CDR3 is CASSEHNEQFF. In nucleotides, the CDR3 is TGTGCCAGCAGTGAGCACAATGAGCAGTTCTTC. The J gene is TRBJ2-1, the V gene TRBV6-1, with D unclear. V was trimmed by 3 bases and J by 5 bases, leaving 2 bases between them. Germline CDR1 MNHNS, CDR2 SASEGT. CDR3 length: 11 amino acids.

The chain carries TRBV2 and TRBJ2-5, with 8 bases fitting TRBD1. The CDR3 is 16 amino acids. Germline V gives CDR1 SNHLY, CDR2 FYNNEI. Trimming at V came to 3 bases and at J to 5 bases, leaving 11 bases not matched to a gene. CDR3 DNA: TGTGCCAGCAGTGACCCAGGACAGGGAGTTAGGGAGACCCAGTACTTC. Encoded protein: CASSDPGQGVRETQYF. The entire variable domain, with the rest obtained from reference TRBV2 and TRBJ2-5, is as follows: EPEVTQTPSHQVTQMGQEVILRCVPISNHLYFYWYRQILGQKVEFLVSFYNNEISEKSEIFDDQFSVERPDGSNFTLKIRSTKLEDSAMYFCASSDPGQGVRETQYFGPGTRLLVL.

The chain links TRBV5-4 to TRBJ1-2, with D tentatively TRBD1 (5 bases). The length of the CDR3 is 16 residues. V was shortened by 4 bases and J by 5 bases, with 21 bases between the two germline ends. Germline loops: CDR1 SGHNT, CDR2 YYREEE (reference sequence). The CDR3 region has the DNA TGTGCCAGCAGCCCGGGACCGACGGGGGATGGTTATGGCTACACCTTC. Amino acids: CASSPGPTGDGYGYTF. The whole variable domain, remainder taken from reference TRBV5-4 and TRBJ1-2, is ETGVTQSPTHLIKTRGQQVTLRCSSQSGHNTVSWYQQALGQGPQFIFQYYREEENGRGNFPPRFSGLQFPNYSSELNVNALELDDSALYLCASSPGPTGDGYGYTFGSGTRLTVV.

This chain joins TRBV30 and TRBJ1-5, with 8 bases that match TRBD1. Trimming at V came to 3 bases and at J to 4 bases, leaving 8 bases not matched to a gene. The CDR3 covers 15 residues. Germline V gene sequence: CDR1 GTSNPN, CDR2 SVGIG (reference sequence). The CDR3 DNA sequence: TGTGCCTGGAGGGGAAAGGACAGGGAGAATCAGCCCCAGCATTTT. As protein: CAWRGKDRENQPQHF.

V gene TRBV7-2 combines with J gene TRBJ2-5; TRBD1 might be the D (6 bases). Trimming took off 1 base at V and 2 bases at J, with 14 bases between the two ends. Germline V lookup: CDR1 SGHTA, CDR2 FQGNSA. This CDR3 contains 16 residues. The CDR3 DNA is TGTGCCAGCAGCTTAGGAGACAGGAGGTATCAAGAGACCCAGTACTTC. Translating it yields CASSLGDRRYQETQYF.

This clone was recorded a few times. The chain employs TRBV19 and TRBJ2-1; 8 bases are shared with TRBD2. V dropped 3 bases and J dropped 6; count of bases not matched to a gene: 7. This CDR3 has 15 amino acids. CDR1 and CDR2 (germline): LNHDA, SQIVND (reference sequence). The CDR3 bases are TGTGCCAGTAGTATCCAAGCGGGGGTCCTCAATGAGCAGTTCTTC. Protein product: CASSIQAGVLNEQFF.

The chain links TRBV19 to TRBJ2-7, with TRBD2 matching 9 bases. Germline V gives CDR1 LNHDA, CDR2 SQIVND (reference sequence). The CDR3 length is 15 residues. V lost 6 bases, J lost 5 bases, and 11 bases stayed unmatched. CDR3 bases: TGTGCCAGTAGCGCCAGCGGGGGGCCCTCTGACGAGCAGTACTTC. Amino acids: CASSASGGPSDEQYF.

This rearrangement joins TRBV6-5 to TRBJ1-6, with a tentative D call TRBD1 (6 bases). Germline loops: CDR1 MNHEY, CDR2 SVGAGI. The CDR3 has 12 residues. Trimming took off 8 bases at V and 13 bases at J, with 15 bases between the two ends. The CDR3 spells CASFPGGGPLHF. The CDR3 bases are TGTGCCAGCTTCCCGGGGGGCGGGCCCCTCCACTTT.